One T cell receptor (beta chain) is described in this entry. These data come from a study of brain metastases from non-small cell lung cancer. TCRdb's table, derived via immunoSEQ multiplex PCR, lists solely in-frame clones and lacks some. This table holds about 15,000 clones, about four fifths found once. Sequencing input: primary lung tumor tissue. The clonotype originates from a donor aged 40 or over with non-small cell lung cancer.

CDR3 sequence (DNA): TGTGCCAGTATCGCGCGGGACGGACCGAACACTGAAGCTTTCTTT. This codes for CASIARDGPNTEAFF. V and J are TRBV19 and TRBJ1-1, with D possibly matching TRBD1 (5 bases). Trimming removed 7 bases at V and 1 base at J, with 16 bases between. The CDR3 is 15 residues long. Germline V gene data show CDR1 as LNHDA and CDR2 as SQIVND (reference sequence).